The clone carrying this T cell receptor (beta chain) was observed a few times. This entry is derived from a study of beta chain features in type 1 diabetes. Germline CDR1 SQVTM, CDR2 ANQGSEA. The CDR3 runs 12 residues. Unmatched junction bases numbered 8, after V lost 7 bases and J lost 5 bases. Isolated RNA was reverse transcribed in full, so expressed TCRB transcripts were sequenced. TCRdb's copy holds only in-frame clones and misses some; the assay was immunoSEQ multiplex PCR. The sample lists roughly 250,000 clones, around 68% occurring once. The rearrangement joins TRBV29-1 to TRBJ2-7; 7 nucleotides line up with TRBD2. Sequencing was done on a sample of naive CD4+ T cells from blood. The TCR originated in a man aged 25-45 years in good health. CDR3 region: CSGIGLGNEQYF. As DNA, the CDR3 is TGCAGCGGGATTGGACTAGGGAACGAGCAGTACTTC.